These 8 T cell receptor beta chains came from one sample sequenced in a study of blood T cell repertoires in COVID-19 (dated by TCRdb to 2020 to 2022). The library was built by means of the immunoSEQ multiplex PCR assay. Sourced from immuneACCESS, this table was stored by TCRdb with only in-frame sequences that have V and J called. A share of the clones is absent; for the studies checked, an unresolved V gene accounts for under half, and the remainder has no known explanation. The sample contains some 300,000 clones, 80% to 90% of them found a single time. 6.3% of the sample is in the top ten clones. Sequencing was done on a sample of peripheral blood. All receptors derive from a woman in her fifties or sixties with COVID-19, enrolled during active disease.

The genes are TRBV11-3 and TRBJ2-5, with 11 positions matching TRBD1. The CDR3 is made up of 16 amino acids. Germline V gene data show CDR1 as SGHNT and CDR2 as YENEEA. Trimming removed 5 bases from V and 5 bases from J; junction bases left unmatched: 10. The CDR3 reads CASSPPSGQGGETQYF. The DNA of the CDR3 is TGTGCCAGCAGCCCCCCCTCGGGACAGGGGGGCGAGACCCAGTACTTC.

The chain links TRBV18 to TRBJ1-5; TRBD1 matches at 9 bases. J gave up 2 bases and V 4 bases, and 0 bases lay outside the gene matches. The CDR3 runs to 14 residues. Germline CDR1 KGHSH, CDR2 LQKENI. In DNA form, the CDR3 reads TGTGCCAGCTCACGGACAGGGGGCAATCAGCCCCAGCATTTT. Protein: CASSRTGGNQPQHF.

V is TRBV6-5 and J is TRBJ1-1; D is undetermined. The CDR3 runs 15 residues. Germline CDR1 is MNHEY and CDR2 is SVGAGI. V lost 2 bases to trimming and J lost 3 bases, with 13 bases between them. Here the CDR3 DNA reads TGTGCCAGCAGTTACCGACGGGTCGCGGACACTGAAGCTTTCTTT. Its translation: CASSYRRVADTEAFF.

The chain uses TRBV19 and TRBJ2-1; D unclear. CDR3 length equals 17 residues. V was cut by 3 bases and J by 8 bases, with 23 bases left in between. Germline V gene data show CDR1 as LNHDA and CDR2 as SQIVND (reference sequence). CDR3 sequence (DNA): TGTGCCAGTAGTATTCTTCTGGGCCCCCTATCCATGGATGAGCAGTTCTTC. Translating gives CASSILLGPLSMDEQFF.

The gene calls are TRBV7-2 and TRBJ1-4, with 8 bases fitting TRBD1. The V segment lost 2 bases and the J segment 5 bases; nucleotides outside the gene matches: 7. Germline lookup yields CDR1 SGHTA and CDR2 FQGNSA. This CDR3 has 16 amino acids. DNA of the CDR3: TGTGCCAGCAGCTTAAAACCCCGGACAGGGAATGAAAAACTGTTTTTT. Amino acids: CASSLKPRTGNEKLFF.

This sequence joins TRBV12-3 or TRBV12-4 and TRBJ1-1; no reliable D call. V lost 7 bases, J lost 7 bases, and 13 bases lay in between. The CDR3 length is 12 residues. The CDR3 coding sequence is TGTGCCAGCACCGTTTATTCGGGTGAAGCTTTCTTT. This codes for CASTVYSGEAFF.

The V gene is TRBV13, the J gene TRBJ2-5; D unresolved. V was pared by 2 bases and J by 2 bases, with 12 bases between. CDR3 length: 15 amino acids. Germline-derived CDR1 and CDR2 are PRHDT and FYEKMQ (reference sequence). The CDR3 is CASSLSLTPQETQYF. CDR3 nucleotide sequence: TGTGCCAGCAGCTTATCGCTAACGCCTCAAGAGACCCAGTACTTC.

CDR3 loop: CASIRRPGGTDTQYF. The CDR3, as DNA: TGTGCCAGCATCCGGCGGCCGGGAGGCACAGATACGCAGTATTTT. The rearrangement uses TRBV6-5 and TRBJ2-3; D possibly corresponds to TRBD2 (6 bases). Trimming shortened V by 7 bases and J by 1 base, and 15 bases separated the two germline ends. This CDR3 is 15 amino acids long. Germline values: CDR1 MNHEY, CDR2 SVGAGI.